This paragraph covers one TCR beta chain sequence. In the same sample, other DNA sequences code for this CDR3. This CDR3 has 15 amino acids. CDR1 and CDR2 (germline): SGDLS, YYNGEE. V dropped 0 bases and J dropped 1; count of bases not matched to a gene: 0. The sample originates from a study of blood T cell repertoires in COVID-19. While infection was still active, Seattle patients were enrolled and then followed longitudinally. Generated by immunoSEQ multiplex PCR, the TCRdb table keeps only in-frame clones and is missing some. Of under 250,000 clones in the sample, around nine tenths were seen once. The source is a man in his sixties with COVID-19, enrolled during active disease. The rearrangement links TRBV9 to TRBJ2-1; 8 nucleotides line up with TRBD1. Sequencing was performed on peripheral blood. The CDR3 loop is CASSVGTGSYNEQFF. In nucleotides, the CDR3 is TGTGCCAGCAGCGTAGGGACAGGGTCCTACAATGAGCAGTTCTTC.